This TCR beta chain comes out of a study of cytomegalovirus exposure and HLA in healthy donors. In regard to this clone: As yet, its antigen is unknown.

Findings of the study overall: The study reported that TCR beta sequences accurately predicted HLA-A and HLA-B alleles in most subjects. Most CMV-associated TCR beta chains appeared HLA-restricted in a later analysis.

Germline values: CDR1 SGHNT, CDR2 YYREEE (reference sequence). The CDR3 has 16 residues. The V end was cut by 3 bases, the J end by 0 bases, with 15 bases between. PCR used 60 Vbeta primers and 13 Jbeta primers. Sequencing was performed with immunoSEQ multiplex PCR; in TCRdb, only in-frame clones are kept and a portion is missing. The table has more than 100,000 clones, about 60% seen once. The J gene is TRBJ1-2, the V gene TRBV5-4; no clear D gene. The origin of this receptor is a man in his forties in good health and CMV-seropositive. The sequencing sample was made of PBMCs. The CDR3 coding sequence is TGTGCCAGCAGCTCCTTTGGAGAGGGCGCTAACTATGGCTACACCTTC. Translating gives CASSSFGEGANYGYTF.